The entry that follows covers one T cell receptor beta chain sequence. The repertoire was sequenced with immunoSEQ multiplex PCR; TCRdb's copy has only in-frame clones and lacks some. The sample consists of 330,000 or so clones, almost 90% of them appearing once. Treatment defined: around 19 received Ad26.COV2.S at low or high dose, single or two shots; about 5 received placebo; per-sample allocation not given. Collection of the samples took place on day 63 after the first injection of vaccine or placebo. The data derive from a study of Ad26.COV2.S vaccination and SARS-CoV-2 variants. The CDR3 covers 13 residues. Per germline, CDR1 SGHRS and CDR2 YFSETQ. The trim removed 2 bases at V and 7 bases at J, leaving 4 bases unmatched.

This sequence was found in a person between 18 and 65 years old who received the Ad26.COV2.S COVID-19 vaccine or a placebo. The chain uses TRBV5-1 and TRBJ1-1; 8 nucleotides align to TRBD1. Material: peripheral blood, obtained in a trial of Ad26.COV2.S vaccine versus placebo. Here the CDR3 DNA reads TGCGCCAGCAGCTTAGACAGGGGAAATGAAGCTTTCTTT. It translates to CASSLDRGNEAFF.